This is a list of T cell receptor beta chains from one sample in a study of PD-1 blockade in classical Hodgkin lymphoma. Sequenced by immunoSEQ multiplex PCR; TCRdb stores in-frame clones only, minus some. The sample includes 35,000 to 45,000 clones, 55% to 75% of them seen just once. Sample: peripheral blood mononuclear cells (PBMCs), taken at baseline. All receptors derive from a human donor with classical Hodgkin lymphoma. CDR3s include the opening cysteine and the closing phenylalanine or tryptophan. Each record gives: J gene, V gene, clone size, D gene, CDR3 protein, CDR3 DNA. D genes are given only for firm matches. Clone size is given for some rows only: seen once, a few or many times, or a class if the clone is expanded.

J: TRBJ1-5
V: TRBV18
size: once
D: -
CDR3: CASSPISVRDSNQPQHF
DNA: TGTGCCAGCTCACCAATATCGGTGAGGGATAGCAATCAGCCCCAGCATTTT

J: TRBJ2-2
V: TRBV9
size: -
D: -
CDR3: CASSEGGATGELFF
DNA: TGTGCCAGCAGCGAGGGCGGGGCCACCGGGGAGCTGTTTTTT

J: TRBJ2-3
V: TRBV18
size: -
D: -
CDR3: CASSPWDDESGPWDGALEDTQYF
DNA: TGTGCCAGCTCACCGTGGGACGATGAGTCTGGCCCCTGGGACGGGGCCTTGGAAGATACGCAGTATTTT

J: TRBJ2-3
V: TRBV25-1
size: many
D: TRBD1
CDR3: CASSRGYWRDRVYF
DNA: TGTGCCAGCAGCCGGGGTTATTGGCGGGACAGGGTGTATTTT

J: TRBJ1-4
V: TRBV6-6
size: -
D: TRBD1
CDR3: CASSYDGTAEKLFF
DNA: TGTGCCAGCAGTTACGACGGGACAGCTGAAAAACTGTTTTTT

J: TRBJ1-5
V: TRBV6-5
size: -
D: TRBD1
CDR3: CASREPGQGRQPQHF
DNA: TGTGCCAGCCGGGAGCCGGGACAGGGGCGCCAGCCCCAGCATTTT

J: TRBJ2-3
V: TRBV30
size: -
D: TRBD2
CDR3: CAWSGGGEVGTYTQYF
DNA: TGTGCCTGGAGTGGGGGGGGAGAGGTGGGAACGTATACGCAGTATTTT

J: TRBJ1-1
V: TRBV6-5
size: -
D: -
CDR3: CASSYSDTGEAFF
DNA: TGTGCCAGCAGTTACTCGGATACAGGGGAAGCTTTCTTT

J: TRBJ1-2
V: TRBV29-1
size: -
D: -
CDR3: CSVVQGRSYGYTF
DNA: TGCAGCGTTGTGCAGGGGCGCTCCTATGGCTACACCTTC

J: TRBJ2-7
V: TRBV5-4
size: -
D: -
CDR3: CASTGNSYEQYF
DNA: TGTGCCAGTACAGGTAACTCCTACGAGCAGTACTTC

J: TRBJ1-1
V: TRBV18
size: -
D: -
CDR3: CASSPIGGHMNTEAFF
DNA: TGTGCCAGCTCACCCATTGGGGGACATATGAACACTGAAGCTTTCTTT

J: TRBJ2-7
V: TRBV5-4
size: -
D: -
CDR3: CASSGDSNYEQYF
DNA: TGTGCCAGCAGCGGGGACTCTAATTATGAGCAGTACTTC

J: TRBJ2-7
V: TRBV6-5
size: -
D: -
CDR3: CASSRNLRGEQYF
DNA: TGTGCCAGCAGCCGCAATTTACGCGGGGAGCAGTACTTC

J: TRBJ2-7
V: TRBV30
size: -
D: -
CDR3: CAWSQGSGEQYF
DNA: TGTGCCTGGAGCCAAGGATCTGGTGAGCAGTACTTC

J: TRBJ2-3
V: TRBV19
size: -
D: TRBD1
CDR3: CASRGGPATDTQYF
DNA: TGTGCCAGTCGAGGGGGCCCAGCCACAGATACGCAGTATTTT

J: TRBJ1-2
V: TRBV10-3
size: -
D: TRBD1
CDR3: CAIRFPGGTGPGYTF
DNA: TGTGCCATCAGGTTCCCGGGGGGGACAGGACCTGGCTACACCTTC

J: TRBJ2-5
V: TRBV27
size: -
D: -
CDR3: CASSLSARGDETQYF
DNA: TGTGCCAGCAGTTTATCCGCCAGGGGGGATGAGACCCAGTACTTC

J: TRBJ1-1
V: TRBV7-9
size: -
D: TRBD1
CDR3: CASSLGQPWNTEAFF
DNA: TGTGCCAGCAGCTTGGGACAGCCGTGGAACACTGAAGCTTTCTTT

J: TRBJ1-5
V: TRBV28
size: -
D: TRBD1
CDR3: CASSFQGARGQPQHF
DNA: TGTGCCAGCAGTTTCCAGGGGGCAAGGGGTCAGCCCCAGCATTTT

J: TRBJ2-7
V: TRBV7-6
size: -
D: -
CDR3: CASSSEAGYEQYF
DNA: TGTGCCAGCAGCTCCGAGGCAGGGTACGAGCAGTACTTC

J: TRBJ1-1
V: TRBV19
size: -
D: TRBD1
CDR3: CASSIIRAGGTEAFF
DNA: TGTGCCAGTAGTATAATTCGGGCAGGGGGAACTGAAGCTTTCTTT

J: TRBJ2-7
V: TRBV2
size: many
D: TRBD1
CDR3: CASQAGVTGTALYEQYF
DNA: TGTGCCAGCCAAGCAGGGGTCACCGGGACAGCTCTTTACGAGCAGTACTTC

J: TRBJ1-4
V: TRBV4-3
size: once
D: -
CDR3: CASSLGGGDEKLFF
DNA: TGCGCCAGCAGCCTTGGGGGGGGAGACGAAAAACTGTTTTTT